The clone carrying this T cell receptor beta chain was counted a single time. Generated by immunoSEQ multiplex PCR, the TCRdb table keeps only in-frame clones and is missing some. The table shows around 150,000 clones, with 60% to 85% occurring only once. This specimen belongs to a study of blood T cell repertoires in COVID-19. Study background: Collection of acute and convalescent COVID-19 samples took place in the United States, Italy and Spain. T cells, B-cell-depleted T cells, or PBMCs provided the cDNA or gDNA that served as material.

CDR1 is MGHRA and CDR2 is YSYEKL in the germline V gene. The CDR3 spans 16 residues. The junction had 8 bases not matched to a gene; V was cut back by 0 bases and J by 7 bases. Sequencing used peripheral blood. This clonotype was obtained from a man in his fifties or sixties with active or convalescent COVID-19. This chain connects TRBV4-1 to TRBJ1-2, with 10 bases identical to TRBD1. The CDR3 nucleotides read TGCGCCAGCAGCCAAGAAGGGACAGGGGTGTCGCGTGGCTACACCTTC. As protein: CASSQEGTGVSRGYTF.